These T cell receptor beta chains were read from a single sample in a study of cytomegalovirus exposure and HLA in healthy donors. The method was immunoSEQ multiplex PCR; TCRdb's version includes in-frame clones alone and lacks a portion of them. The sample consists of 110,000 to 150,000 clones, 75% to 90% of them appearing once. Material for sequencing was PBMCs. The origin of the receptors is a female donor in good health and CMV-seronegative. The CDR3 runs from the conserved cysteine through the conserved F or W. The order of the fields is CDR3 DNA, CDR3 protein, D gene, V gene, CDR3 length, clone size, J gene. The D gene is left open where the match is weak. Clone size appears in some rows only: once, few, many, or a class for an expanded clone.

TGCGCCAGCAGTGAGTCGGCGGCAGGGACTGGAAACACCATATATTTT CASSESAAGTGNTIYF - TRBV10-2 16 - TRBJ1-3
TGTGCCAGCAGTTTAGCCAGGGCCAACAATGAGCAGTTCTTC CASSLARANNEQFF - TRBV27 14 few TRBJ2-1
TGTGCCAGCAGTGACCCGACCGCTCAGGACGGGACTCTCTTGTACGAGCAGTACTTC CASSDPTAQDGTLLYEQYF - TRBV6-1 19 - TRBJ2-7
TGTGCCAGCAGTACAGGGTCCTTCTTGGAAGGGGCCAACGTCCTGACTTTC CASSTGSFLEGANVLTF - TRBV2 17 - TRBJ2-6
TGTGCTAGTGGTTCGTTATCTGGAGCGGATACCAATCAGCCCCAGCATTTT CASGSLSGADTNQPQHF - TRBV12-5 17 once TRBJ1-5
TGCGCCAGCAGCACAAGACTAGCGGAGATGGCGAACACCGGGGAGCTGTTTTTT CASSTRLAEMANTGELFF TRBD2 TRBV4-1 18 - TRBJ2-2
TGTGCCAGCAGCGTAGCCCAGGGCACTAATGAAAAACTGTTTTTT CASSVAQGTNEKLFF - TRBV9 15 - TRBJ1-4
TGTGCCAGCAGTTACTCGCGGGACAATCAGCCCCAGCATTTT CASSYSRDNQPQHF - TRBV6-5 14 - TRBJ1-5
TGCGCCAGCAGCCTGTTTCGACAGGCTGCTGAAGCTTTCTTT CASSLFRQAAEAFF - TRBV5-1 14 - TRBJ1-1
TGTGCCTGGAGTGGGACAGGCCTGACAGATACGCAGTATTTT CAWSGTGLTDTQYF TRBD1 TRBV30 14 - TRBJ2-3
TGTGCCAGCAGTGAACCCAGGACAGCCAACACTGAAGCTTTCTTT CASSEPRTANTEAFF - TRBV25-1 15 - TRBJ1-1
TGTGCCAGCAGTTACGAGGCCCCGGCGGGCTACGAGCAGTACTTC CASSYEAPAGYEQYF - TRBV6-5 15 - TRBJ2-7
TGTGCCAGCAGTGTTCAGGGGTCCCCCCAAGAGACCCAGTACTTC CASSVQGSPQETQYF - TRBV2 15 - TRBJ2-5
TGCGCCAGCAGCTTGGAAGGACTAATCTACGAGCAGTACTTC CASSLEGLIYEQYF - TRBV5-1 14 - TRBJ2-7
TGTGCCAGCAGCTCCCCCGAGCCAGGGGAAGAGACCCAGTACTTC CASSSPEPGEETQYF - TRBV9 15 - TRBJ2-5
TGCGCCAGCAGCTTGAACAGGGGAGAAGAAAAACTGTTTTTT CASSLNRGEEKLFF TRBD1 TRBV5-1 14 - TRBJ1-4
TGTGCCAGCTCCCCTAGCGACAGGGGGAACACTGAAGCTTTCTTT CASSPSDRGNTEAFF TRBD1 TRBV25-1 15 - TRBJ1-1
TGTGCCAGCAGTAAGGACAGGGCCTACGAGCAGTACTTC CASSKDRAYEQYF TRBD1 TRBV6-1 13 - TRBJ2-7
TGTGCCAGCAGCCGGACTAGCGGGAGGGCCCTAGTCACAGATACGCAGTATTTT CASSRTSGRALVTDTQYF TRBD2 TRBV7-9 18 - TRBJ2-3
TGTGCCAGCAGTTCCCGCGTGCCGGGGGGGATCTACGAGCAGTGCTTC CASSSRVPGGIYEQCF TRBD2 TRBV6-5 16 - TRBJ2-7
TGTGCCAGTAGTATAGATCGGTCCTCGAGCGGCTACGAGCAGTACTTC CASSIDRSSSGYEQYF - TRBV19 16 few TRBJ2-7
TGTGCCAGCAGCTTAGATGGGGGGCAAGAGACCCAGTACTTC CASSLDGGQETQYF - TRBV7-2 14 - TRBJ2-5
TGTGCCAGCAGTCACCGGGACAGCCGCTCTGGAAACACCATATATTTT CASSHRDSRSGNTIYF TRBD1 TRBV28 16 - TRBJ1-3
TGCGCCAGCAGCCCAAGAGGGACAGGGAACACCGGGGAGCTGTTTTTT CASSPRGTGNTGELFF TRBD1 TRBV5-1 16 - TRBJ2-2
TGTGCCAGCAGTTACTGGGCTAGCGGGGTCAATGAGCAGTTCTTC CASSYWASGVNEQFF TRBD2 TRBV6-6 15 - TRBJ2-1
TGTGCCAGCAGGGCGGGACAGGGTATAGAGACCCAGTACTTC CASRAGQGIETQYF TRBD1 TRBV5-4 14 - TRBJ2-5
TGTGCCAGCAGTGAAGCCACAGGGGTATCCTACGAGCAGTACTTC CASSEATGVSYEQYF TRBD1 TRBV2 15 - TRBJ2-7
TGTGCCAGCAGCTTGGGAGGCGGGATAAGCGGGACCGCGAACACCGGGGAGCTGTTTTTT CASSLGGGISGTANTGELFF TRBD2 TRBV5-4 20 - TRBJ2-2
TGTGCCAGTAGTAGGGGACTAGCGGGGGTCTACGAGCAGTACTTC CASSRGLAGVYEQYF TRBD2 TRBV19 15 once TRBJ2-7
TGTGCCAGCAGCCCCCCGGGAGGGAACTACGAGCAGTACTTC CASSPPGGNYEQYF TRBD2 TRBV6-5 14 - TRBJ2-7
TGTGCCAGCAGTGATGGGACTAGCGGGAGAAGCGAGCAGTACTTC CASSDGTSGRSEQYF TRBD2 TRBV2 15 - TRBJ2-7
TGTGCCAGCAGCCAAGGTAGGGGGCGGACAGATACGCAGTATTTT CASSQGRGRTDTQYF TRBD1 TRBV14 15 - TRBJ2-3
TGTGCCAGCAGCCCCAGACAGGGAAATAGTTACGAGCAGTACTTC CASSPRQGNSYEQYF TRBD1 TRBV7-9 15 - TRBJ2-7
TGTGCCAGCAGCTCTAGCTCCGGGGAGCTGTTTTTT CASSSSSGELFF - TRBV7-9 12 few TRBJ2-2
TGTGCCAGCAGTCTAGCGTTGGGCTCCTACAATGAGCAGTTCTTC CASSLALGSYNEQFF - TRBV6-5 15 - TRBJ2-1
TGCGCCAGCAGCCGTGCGGGAGGATCGTACAATGAGCAGTTCTTC CASSRAGGSYNEQFF TRBD2 TRBV5-1 15 - TRBJ2-1
TGTGCCAGCAGCTCACAGGAGCCTGGGGCCAACGTCCTGACTTTC CASSSQEPGANVLTF - TRBV7-9 15 - TRBJ2-6
TGTGCCAGCAGTTTTCATATCGACGGACATAGATTTGAAGCTTTCTTT CASSFHIDGHRFEAFF - TRBV28 16 - TRBJ1-1
TGTGCCAGCACCATTTCCCCGGACAGGGCCTACGAGCAGTACTTC CASTISPDRAYEQYF TRBD1 TRBV6-5 15 - TRBJ2-7
TGTGCCAGCAGTTTATTAGCAGGGGGCGGTCATACGCAGTATTTT CASSLLAGGGHTQYF TRBD1 TRBV28 15 - TRBJ2-3
TGTGCCAGCAGCTCGGGGTCCACCGGGACTAGCGGGACGGGGGAGACCCAGTACTTC CASSSGSTGTSGTGETQYF TRBD2 TRBV7-9 19 - TRBJ2-5
TGTGCCAGCAGTCCCCGGAACAGGGTGATAAATGAGCAGTTCTTC CASSPRNRVINEQFF - TRBV6-5 15 - TRBJ2-1
TGTGCCAGCAGCGCCGGTCACCGCTCTGGAAACACCATATATTTT CASSAGHRSGNTIYF - TRBV9 15 - TRBJ1-3
TGTGCCAGCAGCTTGGGGGACAGGGGAGACGAGCAGTACTTC CASSLGDRGDEQYF TRBD1 TRBV5-4 14 - TRBJ2-7
TGTGCCAGCAGTTGGGACAGAAGTAATCAGCCCCAGCATTTT CASSWDRSNQPQHF TRBD1 TRBV6-6 14 - TRBJ1-5